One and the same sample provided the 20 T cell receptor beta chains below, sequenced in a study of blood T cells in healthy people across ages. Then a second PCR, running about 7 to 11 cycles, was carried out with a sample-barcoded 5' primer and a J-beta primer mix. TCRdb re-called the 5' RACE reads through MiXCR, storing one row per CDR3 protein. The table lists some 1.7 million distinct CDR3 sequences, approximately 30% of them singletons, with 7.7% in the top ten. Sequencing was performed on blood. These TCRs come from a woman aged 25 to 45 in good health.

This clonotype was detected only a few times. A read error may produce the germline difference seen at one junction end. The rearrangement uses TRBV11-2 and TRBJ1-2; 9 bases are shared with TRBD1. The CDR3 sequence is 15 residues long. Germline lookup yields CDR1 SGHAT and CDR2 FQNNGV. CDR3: CTSSQRRGQGADYTF. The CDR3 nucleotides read TGTACCAGCAGCCAACGGAGGGGACAGGGCGCCGACTACACCTTC.

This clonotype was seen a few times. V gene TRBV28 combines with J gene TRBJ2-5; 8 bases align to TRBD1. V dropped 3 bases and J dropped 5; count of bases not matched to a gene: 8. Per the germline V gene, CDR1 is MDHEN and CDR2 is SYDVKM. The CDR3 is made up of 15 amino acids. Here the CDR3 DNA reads TGTGCCAGCAGTTTTTCAGGGGGCCCTCGGGAGACCCAGTACTTC. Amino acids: CASSFSGGPRETQYF.

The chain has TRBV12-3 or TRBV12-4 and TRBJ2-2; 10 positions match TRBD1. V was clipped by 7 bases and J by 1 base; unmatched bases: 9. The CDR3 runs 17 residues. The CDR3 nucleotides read TGTGCCAGCATCGACAGGGGGCGTTTTCGGAACACCGGGGAGCTGTTTTTT. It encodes CASIDRGRFRNTGELFF.

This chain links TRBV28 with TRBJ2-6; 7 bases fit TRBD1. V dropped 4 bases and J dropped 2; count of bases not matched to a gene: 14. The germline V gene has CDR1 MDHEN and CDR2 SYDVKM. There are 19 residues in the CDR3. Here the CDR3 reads CASSSIQGTTYPGANVLTF. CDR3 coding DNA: TGTGCCAGCAGTTCGATACAGGGGACCACTTACCCTGGGGCCAACGTCCTGACTTTC.

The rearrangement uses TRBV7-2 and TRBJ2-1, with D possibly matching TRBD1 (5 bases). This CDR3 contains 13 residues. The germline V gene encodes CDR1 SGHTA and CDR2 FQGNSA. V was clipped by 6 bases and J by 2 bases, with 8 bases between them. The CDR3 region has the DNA TGTGCCAGCAGGGGGCCCCCCTACAATGAGCAGTTCTTC. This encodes CASRGPPYNEQFF.

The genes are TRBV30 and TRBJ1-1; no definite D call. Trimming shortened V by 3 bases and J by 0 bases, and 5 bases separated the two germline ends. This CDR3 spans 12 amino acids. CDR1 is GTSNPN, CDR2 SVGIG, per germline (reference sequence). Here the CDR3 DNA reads TGTGCCTGGAGACCCTTGAACACTGAAGCTTTCTTT. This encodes CAWRPLNTEAFF.

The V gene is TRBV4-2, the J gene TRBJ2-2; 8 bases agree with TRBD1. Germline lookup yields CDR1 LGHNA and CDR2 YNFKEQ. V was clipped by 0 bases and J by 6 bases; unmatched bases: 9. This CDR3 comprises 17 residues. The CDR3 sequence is CASSQDRTTGVPGELFF. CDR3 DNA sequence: TGTGCCAGCAGCCAAGATAGGACGACAGGGGTTCCCGGGGAGCTGTTTTTT.

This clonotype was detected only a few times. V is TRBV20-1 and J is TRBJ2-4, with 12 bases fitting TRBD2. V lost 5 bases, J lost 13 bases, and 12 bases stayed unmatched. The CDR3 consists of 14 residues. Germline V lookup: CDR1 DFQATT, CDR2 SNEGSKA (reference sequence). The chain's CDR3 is CSAPRTSGANEQYF. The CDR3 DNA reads TGCAGTGCTCCCCGGACTAGCGGGGCCAATGAGCAGTACTTC.

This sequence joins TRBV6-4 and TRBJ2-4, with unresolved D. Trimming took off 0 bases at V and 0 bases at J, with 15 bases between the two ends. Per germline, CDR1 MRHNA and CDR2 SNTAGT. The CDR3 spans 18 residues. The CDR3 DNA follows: TGTGCCAGCAGTGACTCAGTGCTCCTCCTTCTAGCCAAAAACATTCAGTACTTC. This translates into CASSDSVLLLLAKNIQYF.

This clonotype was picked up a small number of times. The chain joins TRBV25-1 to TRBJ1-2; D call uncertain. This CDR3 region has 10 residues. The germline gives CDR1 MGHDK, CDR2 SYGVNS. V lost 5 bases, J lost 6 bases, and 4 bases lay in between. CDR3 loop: CASSCNGYTF. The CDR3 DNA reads TGTGCCAGCAGTTGTAATGGCTACACCTTC.

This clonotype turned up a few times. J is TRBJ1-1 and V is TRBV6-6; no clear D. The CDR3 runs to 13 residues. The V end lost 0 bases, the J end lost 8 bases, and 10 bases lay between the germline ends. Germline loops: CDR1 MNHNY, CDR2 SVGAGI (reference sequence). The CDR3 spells CASSYSVRTEAFF. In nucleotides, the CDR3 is TGTGCCAGCAGTTACTCTGTCCGAACGGAAGCTTTCTTT.

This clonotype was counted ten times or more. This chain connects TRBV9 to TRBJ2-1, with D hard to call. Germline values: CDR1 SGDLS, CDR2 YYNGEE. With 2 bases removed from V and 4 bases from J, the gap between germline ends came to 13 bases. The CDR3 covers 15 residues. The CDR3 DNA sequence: TGTGCCAGCAGCGTCCCCGGGCCACGATACAATGAGCAGTTCTTC. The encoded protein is CASSVPGPRYNEQFF.

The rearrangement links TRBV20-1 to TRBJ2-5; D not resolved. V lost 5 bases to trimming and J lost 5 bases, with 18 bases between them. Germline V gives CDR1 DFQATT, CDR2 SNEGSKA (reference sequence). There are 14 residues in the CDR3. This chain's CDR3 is CSASRRGVRETQYF. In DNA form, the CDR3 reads TGCAGTGCTTCCCGACGAGGTGTGCGCGAGACCCAGTACTTC.

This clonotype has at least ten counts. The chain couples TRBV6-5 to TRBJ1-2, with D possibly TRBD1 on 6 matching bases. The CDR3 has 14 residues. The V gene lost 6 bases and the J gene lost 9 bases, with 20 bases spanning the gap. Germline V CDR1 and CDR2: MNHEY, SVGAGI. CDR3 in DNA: TGTGCCAGCAGCCTCTCCTCTAAACAGGGTTGCTACACCTTC. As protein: CASSLSSKQGCYTF.

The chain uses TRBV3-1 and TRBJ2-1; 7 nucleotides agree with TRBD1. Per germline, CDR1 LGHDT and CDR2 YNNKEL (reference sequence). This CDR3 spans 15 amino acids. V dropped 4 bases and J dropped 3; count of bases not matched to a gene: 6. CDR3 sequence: CASSLDRVNYNEQFF. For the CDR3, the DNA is TGTGCCAGCAGCCTTGACAGGGTTAACTACAATGAGCAGTTCTTC.

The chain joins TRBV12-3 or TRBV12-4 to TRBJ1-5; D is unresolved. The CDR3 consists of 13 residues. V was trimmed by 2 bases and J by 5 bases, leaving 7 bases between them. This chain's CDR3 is CASSLTSYQPQHF. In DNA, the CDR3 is TGTGCCAGCAGTTTAACCAGTTATCAGCCCCAGCATTTT.

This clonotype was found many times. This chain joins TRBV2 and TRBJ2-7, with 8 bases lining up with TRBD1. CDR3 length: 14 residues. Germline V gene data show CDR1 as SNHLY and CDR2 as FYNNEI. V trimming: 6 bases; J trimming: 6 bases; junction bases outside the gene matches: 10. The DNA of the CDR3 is TGTGCCAGCAGGGTAGACAGGGGCAGCCGCGAGCAGTACTTC. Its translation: CASRVDRGSREQYF.

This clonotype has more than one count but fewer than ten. The CDR3: CSAGQGALYEQYF. CDR3 sequence (DNA): TGCAGCGCCGGACAGGGGGCTCTCTACGAGCAGTACTTC. The gene calls are TRBV29-1 and TRBJ2-7, with 11 bases lining up with TRBD1. The CDR3 loop spans 13 amino acids. The V segment lost 7 bases and the J segment 3 bases; nucleotides outside the gene matches: 5. Germline V gene data show CDR1 as SQVTM and CDR2 as ANQGSEA.

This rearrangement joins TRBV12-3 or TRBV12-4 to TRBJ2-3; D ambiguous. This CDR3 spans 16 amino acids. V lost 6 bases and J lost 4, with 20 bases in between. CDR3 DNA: TGTGCCAGCAGATCCTACTCGGAAGTGAGCGCAGATACGCAGTATTTT. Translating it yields CASRSYSEVSADTQYF.

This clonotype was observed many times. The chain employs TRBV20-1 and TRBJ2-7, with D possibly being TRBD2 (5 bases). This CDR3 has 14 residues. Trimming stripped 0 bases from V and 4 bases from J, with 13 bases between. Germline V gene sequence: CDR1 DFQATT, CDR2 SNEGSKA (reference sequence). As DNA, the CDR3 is TGCAGTGCTAGAGATTACAGCGGAGATTACGAGCAGTACTTC. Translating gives CSARDYSGDYEQYF.